The next 32 T cell receptor beta chains were all read from a single sample in a study of STAT5B mutations in CD4+ large granular lymphocyte leukemia. Libraries were prepared by immunoSEQ multiplex PCR; TCRdb keeps only in-frame clonotypes and omits some of them. This table has under 35,000 clones, roughly 80% appearing once. The source material was CD4+ T cells from blood buffy coats. The receptors here all came from a human donor in good health.

This chain uses TRBV27 with TRBJ1-1, with a possible D match to TRBD1 (6 bases). The CDR3 is made up of 15 amino acids. CDR1 MNHEY and CDR2 SMNVEV come from the germline V gene (reference sequence). Trimming shortened V by 3 bases and J by 5 bases, and 16 bases separated the two germline ends. CDR3 bases: TGTGCCAGCAGTTTGGGTCTCGGGGGGCGGACTGAAGCTTTCTTT. Residues: CASSLGLGGRTEAFF.

The rearrangement links TRBV19 to TRBJ1-2, with D possibly matching TRBD1 (5 bases). This CDR3 spans 13 amino acids. V dropped 11 bases and J dropped 1 base, with 14 bases sitting between them. Looked up from germline, CDR1 is LNHDA and CDR2 is SQIVND (reference sequence). The DNA for the CDR3 is TGTGCCTCGGGGACGGGGGTTAACTATGGCTACACCTTC. Residues: CASGTGVNYGYTF.

The chain is built from TRBV10-3 and TRBJ2-1; D not certain. CDR3 length: 14 residues. The V gene's germline CDR1 is ENHRY and CDR2 SYGVKD. Trimming removed 3 bases from V and 7 bases from J, with 13 bases in between. The chain's CDR3 is CAISDAGLRNEQFF. The DNA for the CDR3 is TGTGCCATCAGTGACGCAGGCCTGAGGAATGAGCAGTTCTTC.

This chain connects TRBV27 to TRBJ1-3; D uncertain. Germline V lookup: CDR1 MNHEY, CDR2 SMNVEV (reference sequence). The CDR3 spans 14 residues. The V gene lost 2 bases and the J gene lost 0 bases, with 5 bases spanning the gap. The CDR3 DNA follows: TGTGCCAGCAGTTTAGACGCCTCTGGAAACACCATATATTTT. This gives the protein CASSLDASGNTIYF.

This rearrangement joins TRBV9 to TRBJ2-3; D ambiguous. V was pared by 0 bases and J by 3 bases, with 11 bases between. CDR1 and CDR2 (germline): SGDLS, YYNGEE. The CDR3 loop spans 15 amino acids. The CDR3 region is CASSVAPGETDTQYF. The CDR3 region has the DNA TGTGCCAGCAGCGTAGCTCCAGGAGAAACAGATACGCAGTATTTT.

V and J are TRBV7-9 and TRBJ2-5; tentative D call: TRBD1 (6 bases). The germline V gene has CDR1 SEHNR and CDR2 FQNEAQ (reference sequence). This CDR3 region has 14 residues. V lost 1 base, J lost 5 bases, and 11 bases lay in between. As DNA, the CDR3 is TGTGCCAGCAGCTTAGGGGGGCTCGATGAGACCCAGTACTTC. Translating it yields CASSLGGLDETQYF.

This chain connects TRBV7-2 to TRBJ2-3; D may match TRBD1 or TRBD2 (6 bases each). The ends were cut back, 4 bases at V and 6 bases at J, with 14 bases in the middle. CDR1 SGHTA and CDR2 FQGNSA come from the germline V gene. The CDR3 covers 14 residues. CDR3 in amino acids: CASSWGARTDTQYF. CDR3 in DNA: TGTGCCAGCAGCTGGGGGGCCAGAACGGATACGCAGTATTTT.

V and J are TRBV7-9 and TRBJ1-3, with 7 bases aligning to TRBD1. From germline, CDR1 is SEHNR and CDR2 FQNEAQ (reference sequence). The CDR3 is made up of 16 amino acids. Unmatched junction bases numbered 9, after V lost 5 bases and J lost 2 bases. The CDR3 region is CASSPFGTAAGNTIYF. The CDR3 coding sequence is TGTGCCAGCAGCCCATTCGGGACAGCGGCTGGAAACACCATATATTTT.

The chain links TRBV4-2 to TRBJ1-4, with D possibly being TRBD1 (5 bases). The V gene lost 4 bases and the J gene lost 4 bases, with 10 bases spanning the gap. Germline CDR1 and CDR2: LGHNA and YNFKEQ. This CDR3 has 14 amino acids. The CDR3 sequence: CASSLGTNNEKLFF. Written as DNA, the CDR3 is TGTGCCAGCAGCCTGGGGACTAATAATGAAAAACTGTTTTTT.

This rearrangement joins TRBV7-2 to TRBJ2-2; 9 bases agree with TRBD1. V dropped 5 bases and J dropped 6; count of bases not matched to a gene: 7. This CDR3 is 15 amino acids long. CDR1 and CDR2 (germline): SGHTA, FQGNSA. CDR3 sequence reads: CASSLPGQGAGELFF. In DNA form, the CDR3 reads TGTGCCAGCAGCCTCCCGGGACAGGGTGCCGGGGAGCTGTTTTTT. The whole variable domain, filled in from reference TRBV7-2 and TRBJ2-2, reads GAGVSQSPSNKVTEKGKDVELRCDPISGHTALYWYRQSLGQGLEFLIYFQGNSAPDKSGLPSDRFSAERTGGSVSTLTIQRTQQEDSAVYLCASSLPGQGAGELFFGEGSRLTVL.

This clone was detected only a few times. The J gene is TRBJ2-6, the V gene TRBV30; D remains ambiguous. V lost 3 bases and J lost 2, with 17 bases in between. The CDR3 sequence is 17 residues long. Looked up from germline, CDR1 is GTSNPN and CDR2 is SVGIG (reference sequence). The CDR3 sequence is CAWRYGVGQAGANVLTF. The CDR3 DNA sequence: TGTGCCTGGAGGTATGGGGTCGGCCAGGCTGGGGCCAACGTCCTGACTTTC.

The rearrangement links TRBV5-1 to TRBJ2-7; 7 nucleotides match TRBD2. The V gene end was trimmed by 3 bases and the J gene end by 4 bases; junction bases not matched to a gene: 4. The CDR3 totals 13 residues. Germline V gene lookup returns CDR1 SGHRS and CDR2 YFSETQ. The CDR3 loop reads CASSWGGSYEQYF. CDR3 in DNA: TGCGCCAGCAGCTGGGGGGGGTCATACGAGCAGTACTTC.

The chain is built from TRBV30 and TRBJ1-4, with no clear D. The CDR3 has 14 residues. CDR1 GTSNPN and CDR2 SVGIG come from the germline V gene (reference sequence). Trimming pared 0 bases from V and 7 bases from J, leaving 12 bases between. This chain's CDR3 is CAWSVHVAREKLFF. CDR3 nucleotides: TGTGCCTGGAGTGTCCATGTCGCGCGTGAAAAACTGTTTTTT.

This clone was counted a few times. This rearrangement joins TRBV7-9 to TRBJ1-1, with D uncertain. In germline, CDR1 is SEHNR, CDR2 FQNEAQ (reference sequence). This CDR3 spans 13 amino acids. Trimming took off 3 bases at V and 0 bases at J, with 5 bases between the two ends. CDR3 protein: CASSLRLNTEAFF. The CDR3 region has the DNA TGTGCCAGCAGCTTGAGACTGAACACTGAAGCTTTCTTT.

This clone turned up a few times. V gene TRBV5-5 combines with J gene TRBJ1-2; no firm D call. Germline V gene data show CDR1 as SGHKS and CDR2 as YYEKEE (reference sequence). Trimming shortened V by 2 bases and J by 5 bases, and 10 bases separated the two germline ends. CDR3 size: 13 residues. CDR3 residues: CASSFDVRYGYTF. In DNA form, the CDR3 reads TGTGCCAGCAGCTTTGATGTCAGATATGGCTACACCTTC.

There are a few counts of this clone. The chain carries TRBV21-1 and TRBJ2-1; the table gives TRBD2 as D, unverified against the DNA. TRBV21-1 is a documented pseudogene. This CDR3 is 18 amino acids long. Written as DNA, the CDR3 is TGTGCCAGCAGCAAACTAAAACTACCGAATTTATCCTACAATGAGCAGTTCTTC. The encoded protein is CASSKLKLPNLSYNEQFF.

The V and J genes are TRBV11-3 and TRBJ1-1; D is ambiguous. This CDR3 region has 13 residues. Trimming stripped 4 bases from V and 0 bases from J, with 6 bases between. Germline V gene data show CDR1 as SGHNT and CDR2 as YENEEA. This chain's CDR3 is CASSWKVNTEAFF. For the CDR3, the DNA is TGTGCCAGCAGCTGGAAGGTGAACACTGAAGCTTTCTTT.

This chain connects TRBV6-6 to TRBJ2-3, with 8 nucleotides matching TRBD2. The junction had 4 bases not matched to a gene; V was cut back by 7 bases and J by 4 bases. CDR1 is MNHNY, CDR2 SVGAGI, per germline (reference sequence). CDR3 length: 13 amino acids. CDR3 DNA: TGTGCCAGCACGCTAGCGGGCGCAGATACGCAGTATTTT. Amino acid sequence: CASTLAGADTQYF.

The chain couples TRBV7-2 to TRBJ2-5; D is unclear. Germline V lookup: CDR1 SGHTA, CDR2 FQGNSA. V was clipped by 5 bases and J by 5 bases, with 6 bases between them. This CDR3 region has 11 residues. CDR3 in amino acids: CASSPRETQYF. In DNA form, the CDR3 reads TGTGCCAGCAGCCCCAGGGAGACCCAGTACTTC.

The chain uses TRBV5-6 and TRBJ2-5, with 7 bases identical to TRBD1. Trimming at V came to 3 bases and at J to 1 base, leaving 3 bases not matched to a gene. Germline CDR1 reads SGHDT; CDR2 reads YYEEEE. This CDR3 has 14 residues. The CDR3 loop is CASSSPGGQETQYF. Written as DNA, the CDR3 is TGTGCCAGCAGCTCCCCAGGGGGCCAAGAGACCCAGTACTTC.

This clone has only a few counts. The CDR3 here is CARRTGQILIGGYTF. The CDR3 DNA reads TGTGCCAGGAGGACAGGGCAAATTCTTATAGGTGGCTACACCTTC. The chain is built from TRBV2 and TRBJ1-2, with 8 bases lining up with TRBD1. Germline V gene lookup returns CDR1 SNHLY and CDR2 FYNNEI. J lost 7 bases, V lost 9 bases, and 16 bases had no gene match. This CDR3 comprises 15 residues.

This chain uses TRBV2 with TRBJ2-2; 7 bases agree with TRBD2. Losses at the gene ends were 6 bases for V and 3 bases for J; bases not matched to a gene: 7. The CDR3 is 15 residues long. CDR1 and CDR2 (germline): SNHLY, FYNNEI. The CDR3 protein is CASRRGNIDTGELFF. In DNA, the CDR3 is TGTGCCAGCAGGCGGGGGAATATTGACACCGGGGAGCTGTTTTTT.

CDR3 coding DNA: TGTGCCAGCAGCTTAGGCGTGTCGGACTATGGCTACACCTTC. It yields the protein CASSLGVSDYGYTF. The chain recombines TRBV11-3 with TRBJ1-2; D gene uncertain. Per germline, CDR1 SGHNT and CDR2 YENEEA. V lost 1 base, J lost 3 bases, and 9 bases lay in between. CDR3 length: 14 residues. Using reference TRBV11-3 and TRBJ1-2 for the parts outside the CDR3, the full variable domain is EAGVVQSPRYKIIEKKQPVAFWCNPISGHNTLYWYLQNLGQGPELLIRYENEEAVDDSQLPKDRFSAERLKGVDSTLKIQPAELGDSAVYLCASSLGVSDYGYTFGSGTRLTVV.

This rearrangement joins TRBV5-4 to TRBJ2-3; no firm D call. This CDR3 is built from 15 residues. The V gene lost 1 base and the J gene lost 3 bases, with 12 bases spanning the gap. CDR1 and CDR2 (germline): SGHNT, YYREEE (reference sequence). The CDR3 protein is CASSLTRSETDTQYF. CDR3 nucleotides: TGTGCCAGCAGCTTGACTCGGAGCGAGACAGATACGCAGTATTTT.

V gene TRBV30 combines with J gene TRBJ1-2, with a weak D call TRBD1 (6 bases). CDR1 is GTSNPN, CDR2 SVGIG, per germline (reference sequence). The length of the CDR3 is 15 residues. V gave up 1 base and J gave up 4 bases, with 16 bases separating them. The CDR3 here is CAWSEGGRGFYGYTF. Here the CDR3 DNA reads TGTGCCTGGAGTGAGGGGGGCAGGGGCTTCTATGGCTACACCTTC.

With respect to this clone: One junction end does not reproduce the germline sequence, and a read error may be involved. V usage is TRBV11-2 and J usage is TRBJ2-3; TRBD2 matches at 11 bases. The CDR3 totals 16 residues. Looked up from germline, CDR1 is SGHAT and CDR2 is FQNNGV. The CDR3 is CASSVEGTSGFDTQYF. In DNA form, the CDR3 reads TGTGCCAGCAGCGTAGAAGGGACTAGCGGTTTTGATACGCAGTATTTT.

V usage is TRBV5-4 and J usage is TRBJ2-5; 7 nucleotides match TRBD2. V was clipped by 5 bases and J by 2 bases; unmatched bases: 3. The CDR3 sequence is 13 residues long. Germline V lookup: CDR1 SGHNT, CDR2 YYREEE (reference sequence). The DNA of the CDR3 is TGTGCCAGCAGATGGGACTATCAAGAGACCCAGTACTTC. It translates to CASRWDYQETQYF.

The genes are TRBV5-4 and TRBJ2-5; D is unresolved. CDR3 length: 13 residues. The V and J ends lost 5 bases and 1 base respectively, with 9 bases between them. Per the germline V gene, CDR1 is SGHNT and CDR2 is YYREEE (reference sequence). CDR3 region: CASRQRTQETQYF. The CDR3 DNA reads as TGTGCCAGCAGACAGAGAACCCAAGAGACCCAGTACTTC.

The V call is TRBV11-2, the J call TRBJ2-5, with D perhaps matching TRBD1 or TRBD2 (5 bases each). This CDR3 has 14 residues. Trimming removed 3 bases from V and 5 bases from J, with 13 bases in between. Germline V gene sequence: CDR1 SGHAT, CDR2 FQNNGV. The CDR3 bases are TGTGCCAGCAGCTTCGGGGCCGCCTGGGAGACCCAGTACTTC. Translating it yields CASSFGAAWETQYF.

The chain joins TRBV6-5 to TRBJ1-3, with 12 nucleotides matching TRBD1. Trimming removed 5 bases from V and 10 bases from J; junction bases left unmatched: 6. The V gene's germline CDR1 is MNHEY and CDR2 SVGAGI. The CDR3 sequence is 14 residues long. Here the CDR3 DNA reads TGTGCCAGCAGTCGGGACAGGGGGCTCGCGACCATATATTTT. Its protein is CASSRDRGLATIYF.

V gene TRBV6-1 combines with J gene TRBJ1-1; D might be TRBD1 (6 bases). The CDR3 runs to 13 residues. Deletions cut 1 base from V and 6 bases from J, with 9 bases between. Germline CDR1 reads MNHNS; CDR2 reads SASEGT. For the CDR3, the DNA is TGTGCCAGCAGTGAAGTAAGGGGGGCTGAAGCTTTCTTT. Amino acid sequence: CASSEVRGAEAFF.

The genes are TRBV6-6 and TRBJ2-7; D uncertain. The length of the CDR3 is 15 residues. Looked up from germline, CDR1 is MNHNY and CDR2 is SVGAGI (reference sequence). The V end was cut by 7 bases, the J end by 3 bases, with 19 bases between. The CDR3 loop reads CASKSELMGFYEQYF. The DNA for the CDR3 is TGTGCCAGCAAGTCAGAGCTTATGGGGTTCTACGAGCAGTACTTC.